Below, 16 T cell receptor beta chains from the same sample are listed, as sequenced in a study of blood T cell repertoires in COVID-19 (TCRdb year 2020). The library was produced with the immunoSEQ multiplex PCR assay. This immuneACCESS table, as held by TCRdb, lists in-frame sequences with V and J called but not all clones. Of the missing ones, under half trace to an unresolved V gene in checked studies; the others have no known cause. The table for this sample lists some 300,000 clones; about 91% of them were counted only once. Of the sample, about 7% is held by the ten largest clones. The specimen sequenced was peripheral blood. These receptors all come from a woman aged 25 to 39 who had recovered from COVID-19.

J is TRBJ1-6 and V is TRBV19; D perhaps matches TRBD1 (5 bases). Trimming took off 7 bases at V and 0 bases at J, with 13 bases between the two ends. The CDR3 is 16 amino acids. CDR1 is LNHDA, CDR2 SQIVND, per germline (reference sequence). CDR3 in DNA: TGTGCCAGTAACGCGGGACGGAGCTCCTATAATTCACCCCTCCACTTT. This gives the protein CASNAGRSSYNSPLHF.

V gene TRBV7-3 combines with J gene TRBJ1-1; D unresolved. Germline V CDR1 and CDR2: SGHTA, FQGTGA. V lost 0 bases and J 4 bases, leaving 9 bases between the germline ends. This CDR3 is 14 amino acids long. CDR3 protein: CASSLTGRSTEAFF. The CDR3 DNA is TGTGCCAGCAGCTTAACGGGGAGGAGCACTGAAGCTTTCTTT.

There are many counts of this clone. The rearrangement uses TRBV4-1 and TRBJ2-5; D is uncertain. Germline CDR1 MGHRA, CDR2 YSYEKL. This CDR3 spans 13 amino acids. The ends were cut back, 4 bases at V and 1 base at J, with 7 bases in the middle. CDR3 nucleotide sequence: TGCGCCAGCAGCCCTCTCCCCCAAGAGACCCAGTACTTC. Translating gives CASSPLPQETQYF.

This clone turned up a few times. One end of the junction fails to match germline, which may point to a read error. The CDR3 here is CASSFYPNSGELFF. CDR3 coding DNA: TGTGCCAGCAGTTTCTACCCTAACAGCGGGGAGCTGTTTTTT. The gene calls are TRBV27 and TRBJ2-2; D is unresolved. CDR3 length: 14 amino acids. Germline V lookup: CDR1 MNHEY, CDR2 SMNVEV (reference sequence).

The chain employs TRBV27 and TRBJ2-2, with 11 bases matching TRBD2. The CDR3 totals 17 residues. Germline V gene lookup returns CDR1 MNHEY and CDR2 SMNVEV (reference sequence). J gave up 7 bases and V 5 bases, and 12 bases lay outside the gene matches. The CDR3 region is CASSPLLAGGYVGELFF. The CDR3 nucleotides are TGTGCCAGCAGTCCCCTCCTAGCGGGGGGCTATGTCGGGGAGCTGTTTTTT.

The chain carries TRBV18 and TRBJ2-2; D is undetermined. This CDR3 contains 14 residues. Looked up from germline, CDR1 is KGHSH and CDR2 is LQKENI. Between the trimmed V and J ends, which lost 6 bases and 3 bases, there was a span of 11 bases. This CDR3 reads CASSPATYTGELFF. The DNA of the CDR3 is TGTGCCAGCTCGCCCGCTACCTACACCGGGGAGCTGTTTTTT.

This clone was picked up one time. DNA of the CDR3: TGTGCCATTTCGGCAAGCTCGCGGAGGGGGGGGGCCTACAATGAGCAGTTCTTC. This gives the protein CAISASSRRGGAYNEQFF. The chain combines TRBV19 with TRBJ2-1, with a possible D match to TRBD2 (7 bases). CDR3 size: 18 residues. Germline V gene sequence: CDR1 LNHDA, CDR2 SQIVND (reference sequence). V was pared by 10 bases and J by 2 bases, with 27 bases between.

The chain joins TRBV5-6 to TRBJ1-1; TRBD1 is a possible D gene (5 bases). The germline V gene has CDR1 SGHDT and CDR2 YYEEEE. The length of the CDR3 is 15 residues. Trimming left V 0 bases short and J 3 bases short, with 12 bases between. CDR3 sequence: CASSLAKAGYTEAFF. DNA of the CDR3: TGTGCCAGCAGCTTGGCCAAGGCAGGGTACACTGAAGCTTTCTTT.

CDR3: CASSSSMGRETQYF. Written as DNA, the CDR3 is TGCGCCAGCAGCTCCTCTATGGGCAGGGAGACCCAGTACTTC. This chain uses TRBV5-1 with TRBJ2-5; the D is unclear. V lost 3 bases and J lost 5, with 14 bases in between. The CDR3 has 14 amino acids. Looked up from germline, CDR1 is SGHRS and CDR2 is YFSETQ. Filled out from reference TRBV5-1 and TRBJ2-5, the complete variable domain reads KAGVTQTPRYLIKTRGQQVTLSCSPISGHRSVSWYQQTPGQGLQFLFEYFSETQRNKGNFPGRFSGRQFSNSRSEMNVSTLELGDSALYLCASSSSMGRETQYFGPGTRLLVL.

V gene TRBV7-9 combines with J gene TRBJ2-3, with D uncertain. Germline-derived CDR1 and CDR2 are SEHNR and FQNEAQ (reference sequence). CDR3 length: 12 residues. Trimming left V 7 bases short and J 4 bases short, with 9 bases between. CDR3 region: CASTIRADTQYF. As DNA, the CDR3 is TGTGCCAGCACTATTAGAGCAGATACGCAGTATTTT.

The V gene is TRBV3-1 (or the pseudogene TRBV3-2), the J gene TRBJ2-7; 10 nucleotides align to TRBD1. The length of the CDR3 is 17 residues. The V segment lost 3 bases and the J segment 2 bases; nucleotides outside the gene matches: 10. Germline lookup yields CDR1 LGHDT and CDR2 YNNKEL (reference sequence). CDR3 sequence reads: CASSHPTRGTGAYEQYF. For the CDR3, the DNA is TGTGCCAGCAGCCATCCTACTCGCGGGACAGGGGCCTACGAGCAGTACTTC.

The chain joins TRBV6-5 to TRBJ1-4; D may be TRBD1 (6 bases). Germline CDR1 is MNHEY and CDR2 is SVGAGI. Deletions cut 5 bases from V and 7 bases from J, with 11 bases between. The CDR3 sequence is 13 residues long. CDR3 sequence (DNA): TGTGCCAGCAGTAGGACAGTGGGTGAAAAACTGTTTTTT. Translating it yields CASSRTVGEKLFF.

This clone was counted a single time. This chain uses TRBV30 with TRBJ1-4, with 7 bases fitting TRBD1. Trimming removed 3 bases from V and 4 bases from J; junction bases left unmatched: 8. The CDR3 extends over 15 amino acids. Germline-derived CDR1 and CDR2 are GTSNPN and SVGIG (reference sequence). The CDR3 loop is CAWRLRTGLNEKLFF. CDR3 DNA sequence: TGTGCCTGGAGGTTGAGGACAGGCCTTAATGAAAAACTGTTTTTT.

This chain joins TRBV28 and TRBJ1-5, with D possibly being TRBD1 (6 bases). V was shortened by 3 bases and J by 5 bases, with 11 bases between the two germline ends. Germline V lookup: CDR1 MDHEN, CDR2 SYDVKM. This CDR3 has 14 residues. CDR3 DNA: TGTGCCAGCAGTTTTCCACAGGGTTATCAGCCCCAGCATTTT. This encodes CASSFPQGYQPQHF.

V is TRBV5-5 and J is TRBJ2-5, with 7 bases fitting TRBD1. This CDR3 is built from 15 residues. Germline CDR1 and CDR2: SGHKS and YYEKEE (reference sequence). V dropped 1 base and J dropped 5; count of bases not matched to a gene: 8. In DNA form, the CDR3 reads TGTGCCAGCAGCTTGTACTGGACAGGAGTTGAGACCCAGTACTTC. Translation gives CASSLYWTGVETQYF.

V is TRBV28 and J is TRBJ1-3; tentative D call: TRBD1 (6 bases). The CDR3 is made up of 19 amino acids. Trimming shortened V by 2 bases and J by 4 bases, and 24 bases separated the two germline ends. Germline CDR1 and CDR2: MDHEN and SYDVKM. CDR3 region: CASSLPLAGADIEGNTIYF. Written as DNA, the CDR3 is TGTGCCAGCAGTTTACCCCTTGCAGGGGCCGATATAGAAGGAAACACCATATATTTT.